This entry concerns a single TCR beta chain. The sample originates from a study of preoperative IRX-2 immunotherapy in early breast cancer. Clones were read by immunoSEQ multiplex PCR, and TCRdb kept only the in-frame ones, dropping some. This sample has 20,000 to 25,000 clones; 85% to 95% occur once, and the top ten carry roughly 16%. Treatment defined: preoperative locoregional IRX-2 cytokine immunotherapy. Preoperative locoregional IRX-2 cytokine immunotherapy was tested in the phase Ib source study. V lost 2 bases to trimming and J lost 0 bases, with 13 bases between them. In germline, CDR1 is GTSNPN, CDR2 SVGIG (reference sequence). The CDR3 is 15 amino acids.

This clonotype originated in a human donor with breast cancer. The chain combines TRBV30 with TRBJ1-2; weak D call: TRBD1 (6 bases). The source material was tumor tissue, sampled after IRX-2 immunotherapy. The CDR3 DNA follows: TGTGCCTGGAGTTGGAAGGACAGACCTAACTATGGCTACACCTTC. Translating gives CAWSWKDRPNYGYTF.